The 21 T cell receptor beta chains below come from one sample, sequenced in a study of shared clonotypes between healthy human individuals. TCRdb's copy holds only in-frame clones and misses some; the assay was immunoSEQ multiplex PCR. This sample has some 630,000 clones, with around 72% found just once. The source material was memory CD4+ T cells sorted from blood. Subset noted: CD45RA-negative fraction. Every receptor here comes from a woman in her twenties or thirties in good health.

The chain uses TRBV28 and TRBJ2-1; TRBD2 matches at 8 bases. Germline CDR1 reads MDHEN; CDR2 reads SYDVKM. The CDR3 has 15 residues. V dropped 4 bases and J dropped 1; count of bases not matched to a gene: 3. CDR3 sequence: CASSSSGSSYNEQFF. CDR3 sequence (DNA): TGTGCCAGCAGTTCAAGCGGGAGTTCCTACAATGAGCAGTTCTTC.

The chain is built from TRBV18 and TRBJ2-2; a weak D match, TRBD2 (5 bases). V lost 3 bases and J 6 bases, leaving 23 bases between the germline ends. This CDR3 contains 18 residues. Germline CDR1 and CDR2: KGHSH and LQKENI. CDR3 loop: CASSPNARFGESSGELFF. Written as DNA, the CDR3 is TGTGCCAGCTCACCTAACGCTCGATTCGGGGAAAGCTCCGGGGAGCTGTTTTTT.

This chain connects TRBV29-1 to TRBJ2-3, with D maybe TRBD1 (5 bases). Germline lookup yields CDR1 SQVTM and CDR2 ANQGSEA. The CDR3 contains 13 residues. Trimming took 4 bases from V and 6 from J, leaving 14 bases between them. DNA for the CDR3: TGCAGCGTTGGGCAGGGTAGTTTGGATACGCAGTATTTT. Amino acids: CSVGQGSLDTQYF.

The rearrangement uses TRBV7-9 and TRBJ2-7, with D perhaps TRBD1 or TRBD2 (6 bases each). CDR1 is SEHNR and CDR2 is FQNEAQ in the germline V gene (reference sequence). The germline V and J ends were trimmed by 4 bases and 7 bases, with 14 bases remaining between them. The CDR3 has 13 residues. The CDR3: CASSWGPGEEQYF. CDR3 DNA: TGTGCCAGCAGCTGGGGGCCGGGGGAGGAGCAGTACTTC.

V is TRBV6-1 and J is TRBJ2-7; 8 bases agree with TRBD1. J lost 2 bases, V lost 10 bases, and 7 bases had no gene match. CDR1 is MNHNS and CDR2 is SASEGT in the germline V gene. This CDR3 region has 13 residues. The chain's CDR3 is CAKPDRAAYEQYF. CDR3 bases: TGTGCCAAACCGGACAGGGCGGCCTACGAGCAGTACTTC.

Regarding this clone: This likely reflects a read error, since a far larger clone is one base away. The chain combines TRBV7-2 with TRBJ2-3; weak D call: TRBD2 (5 bases). The CDR3 totals 15 residues. Germline V gene lookup returns CDR1 SGHTA and CDR2 FQGNSA. CDR3: CASGLALLSTDTQYF. The CDR3 DNA follows: TGTGCCAGCGGCTTAGCGCTCCTTAGCACAGATACGCAGTATTTT.

This clone was recorded only once. This rearrangement joins TRBV7-9 to TRBJ2-1, with D possibly being TRBD1 or TRBD2 (5 bases each). Germline V lookup: CDR1 SEHNR, CDR2 FQNEAQ (reference sequence). The CDR3 runs to 15 residues. Trimming left V 7 bases short and J 6 bases short, with 19 bases between. CDR3 nucleotides: TGTGCCAGCACTCTAGAATGGGGGAACGTCAATGAGCAGTTCTTC. This encodes CASTLEWGNVNEQFF.

The chain is built from TRBV4-1 and TRBJ1-2, with a possible D match to TRBD1 (6 bases). The CDR3 is made up of 12 amino acids. CDR1 and CDR2 (germline): MGHRA, YSYEKL. The CDR3 bases are TGCGCTAGCCGGGACATCCGAAGAGGCTACACCTTC. This sequence encodes CASRDIRRGYTF.

The rearrangement links TRBV28 to TRBJ1-4; 9 nucleotides line up with TRBD1. Germline values: CDR1 MDHEN, CDR2 SYDVKM. V was pared by 10 bases and J by 8 bases, with 14 bases of the junction left unmatched. The CDR3 has 15 residues. The CDR3 region is CATNRIQGAKEKLFF. The CDR3 nucleotides are TGTGCCACCAACCGTATACAGGGGGCGAAGGAAAAACTGTTTTTT.

Worth noting for this clone: Other DNA sequences of this sample code for an identical CDR3. The chain recombines TRBV5-1 with TRBJ1-2, with D possibly matching TRBD1 (6 bases). The V end was cut by 0 bases, the J end by 4 bases, with 10 bases between. The CDR3 consists of 14 residues. Germline CDR1 reads SGHRS; CDR2 reads YFSETQ. The CDR3 protein is CASSLGQVLYGYTF. CDR3 nucleotides: TGCGCCAGCAGCTTGGGACAGGTCCTCTATGGCTACACCTTC.

This clone showed up just a few times. Other DNA sequences in the sample encode the same CDR3. The chain joins TRBV7-9 to TRBJ1-2; no firm D call. Germline CDR1 is SEHNR and CDR2 is FQNEAQ (reference sequence). The V end lost 1 base, the J end lost 5 bases, and 11 bases lay between the germline ends. The CDR3 is 14 residues long. The DNA for the CDR3 is TGTGCCAGCAGCTTAGAGACACCTTCTTATGGCTACACCTTC. Translating it yields CASSLETPSYGYTF.

In regard to this clone: At one end, the junction sequence differs from germline, possibly due to a read error. The chain is built from TRBV20-1 and TRBJ2-1, with D hard to call. Germline loops: CDR1 DFQATT, CDR2 SNEGSKA (reference sequence). This CDR3 is built from 11 residues. CDR3 sequence reads: CSARLSSSIVF. The DNA for the CDR3 is TGCAGTGCTAGATTGTCGTCTAGTATTGTCTTC.

The CDR3: CASSPSGQRNTEAFF. The CDR3 bases are TGTGCCAGCAGTCCCTCGGGACAGCGGAACACTGAAGCTTTCTTT. This chain links TRBV27 with TRBJ1-1; 7 bases are shared with TRBD1. This CDR3 has 15 amino acids. After removal of 5 bases from V and 1 base from J, the junction contained 7 bases not matched to a gene. The germline CDR1 and CDR2 sequences are MNHEY and SMNVEV (reference sequence).

The V and J genes are TRBV20-1 and TRBJ1-1; no clear D gene. V dropped 1 base and J dropped 8 bases, with 5 bases sitting between them. This CDR3 has 10 residues. Germline V gene data show CDR1 as DFQATT and CDR2 as SNEGSKA (reference sequence). CDR3 DNA: TGCAGTGCTAGAGCGGAGGAAGCTTTCTTT. Translated, it gives CSARAEEAFF.

The chain recombines TRBV30 with TRBJ2-1; D is unclear. CDR1 and CDR2 from the germline V gene are GTSNPN and SVGIG (reference sequence). This CDR3 is 11 amino acids long. The ends were cut back, 3 bases at V and 4 bases at J, with 4 bases in the middle. The CDR3 DNA sequence: TGTGCCTGGAGCGAGTACAATGAGCAGTTCTTC. Translated: CAWSEYNEQFF.

This clone was seen more than once but under ten times. The chain carries TRBV5-1 and TRBJ2-5, with D unclear. CDR3 length: 14 residues. Trimming removed 2 bases from V and 1 base from J, with 9 bases in between. Germline lookup yields CDR1 SGHRS and CDR2 YFSETQ. CDR3 residues: CASSFGQAQETQYF. CDR3 DNA: TGCGCCAGCAGCTTCGGTCAGGCCCAAGAGACCCAGTACTTC.

The V gene is TRBV6-5, the J gene TRBJ2-7; 8 nucleotides match TRBD1. The ends lost 4 bases at V and 0 bases at J; junction bases unmatched: 8. CDR1 MNHEY and CDR2 SVGAGI come from the germline V gene. The CDR3 is 16 residues long. The CDR3 loop is CASSSHRGTGSYEQYF. In nucleotides, the CDR3 is TGTGCCAGCAGTTCCCACCGGGGGACAGGCTCCTACGAGCAGTACTTC.

This sequence joins TRBV7-6 and TRBJ2-7, with D tentatively TRBD1 (6 bases). CDR1 SGHVS and CDR2 FNYEAQ come from the germline V gene. Trimming cost V 1 base and J 5 bases, with 12 bases left between them. The CDR3 is made up of 14 amino acids. The CDR3 coding sequence is TGTGCCAGCAGCTTAGGCCAGTACAGGGACGAGCAGTACTTC. Its translation: CASSLGQYRDEQYF.

This clone was seen a few times. J is TRBJ2-2 and V is TRBV27; 7 positions agree with TRBD2. The CDR3 is 16 residues long. Germline V gene sequence: CDR1 MNHEY, CDR2 SMNVEV (reference sequence). With 5 bases clipped from V and 0 bases from J, the junction kept 6 bases outside the gene matches. CDR3 in amino acids: CASSAGLLTNTGELFF. DNA of the CDR3: TGTGCCAGCAGTGCGGGACTACTCACGAACACCGGGGAGCTGTTTTTT.

In its sample, this clone was seen a few times. This specimen includes other DNA sequences encoding the same CDR3. The chain is built from TRBV14 and TRBJ1-2, with D uncertain. CDR3 length: 13 residues. V lost 1 base and J 4 bases, leaving 7 bases between the germline ends. Germline V gene lookup returns CDR1 SGHDN and CDR2 FVKESK. The CDR3: CASSQVYSYGYTF. CDR3 DNA sequence: TGTGCCAGCAGCCAAGTGTATTCCTATGGCTACACCTTC.

Worth noting for this clone: Other DNA sequences in this sample translate to the same CDR3. The rearrangement links TRBV25-1 to TRBJ1-5; TRBD1 might be the D (5 bases). Germline CDR1 and CDR2: MGHDK and SYGVNS. The V gene lost 4 bases and the J gene lost 2 bases, with 9 bases spanning the gap. This CDR3 is built from 14 residues. The CDR3 coding sequence is TGTGCCAGCAGTGGGGGGGGAGGCAATCAGCCCCAGCATTTT. Residues: CASSGGGGNQPQHF.